These T cell receptor beta chains were read from a single sample in a study of shared clonotypes between healthy human individuals. Clones were sequenced by immunoSEQ multiplex PCR, and TCRdb holds only the in-frame ones, with some missing. The sample includes around 530,000 clones, around 80% seen only once; the top ten take 12%. Material for sequencing was PBMCs. The receptors derive from a woman between 40 and 50 years old in good health. Some clones in this sample may be carry-over from other donors' samples. Both conserved end residues are part of each CDR3. The D gene is left open where the match is weak. Not every row has a clone size; where given, it reads once, few, many or a size class.

TRBJ2-3 | TRBV5-1 | once | TRBD1 | CASSLALWDSSTDTQYF | TGCGCCAGCAGCTTGGCACTATGGGACAGCAGCACAGATACGCAGTATTTT
TRBJ2-7 | TRBV13 | . | TRBD1 | CASSFDRGRGYEQYF | TGTGCCAGCAGCTTTGACAGGGGAAGGGGCTACGAGCAGTACTTC
TRBJ2-3 | TRBV27 | once | TRBD2 | CASSWAGGSTDTQYF | TGTGCCAGCAGTTGGGCGGGAGGTAGCACAGATACGCAGTATTTT
TRBJ1-1 | TRBV5-6 | . | TRBD1 | CASSPFGTANTEAFF | TGTGCCAGCAGCCCTTTCGGGACAGCCAACACTGAAGCTTTCTTT
TRBJ2-1 | TRBV19 | . | TRBD2 | CASSRLAGVDGKQFF | TGTGCCAGTAGTAGACTAGCGGGAGTAGATGGCAAGCAGTTCTTC
TRBJ2-2 | TRBV29-1 | once | TRBD1 | CSVVSQGAGELFF | TGCAGCGTCGTCTCGCAGGGGGCCGGGGAGCTGTTTTTT
TRBJ2-3 | TRBV19 | . | . | CASSIERGDTQYF | TGTGCCAGTAGTATAGAGAGGGGAGATACGCAGTATTTT
TRBJ2-7 | TRBV7-2 | once | TRBD2 | CASSPSGGLAVEQYF | TGTGCCAGCAGCCCATCGGGTGGACTAGCGGTCGAGCAGTACTTC
TRBJ2-2 | TRBV28 | once | . | CASSFPGTVNTGELFF | TGTGCCAGCAGTTTCCCCGGGACCGTTAACACCGGGGAGCTGTTTTTT
TRBJ2-7 | TRBV28 | . | TRBD2 | CASTGGVYEQYF | TGTGCCAGCACGGGGGGGGTCTACGAGCAGTACTTC
TRBJ2-3 | TRBV20-1 | . | . | CSAEATDTQYF | TGCAGTGCGGAGGCAACAGATACGCAGTATTTT
TRBJ2-3 | TRBV5-6 | . | . | CASSLGLVTADTQYF | TGTGCCAGCAGCTTGGGACTAGTAACCGCAGATACGCAGTATTTT
TRBJ1-1 | TRBV19 | . | TRBD1 | CASSKGQPGAEAFF | TGTGCCAGTAGTAAGGGACAGCCGGGCGCTGAAGCTTTCTTT
TRBJ2-3 | TRBV19 | . | . | CASSIEKNRVGDTQYF | TGTGCCAGTAGTATAGAAAAGAACAGGGTAGGGGATACGCAGTATTTT
TRBJ1-1 | TRBV5-1 | few | TRBD1 | CASFLGPGTVEAFF | TGCGCCAGCTTCCTGGGCCCCGGGACAGTTGAAGCTTTCTTT
TRBJ2-1 | TRBV7-2 | . | TRBD2 | CASSLISGRGNNEQFF | TGTGCCAGCAGCTTAATTAGCGGGAGAGGTAACAATGAGCAGTTCTTC
TRBJ1-5 | TRBV5-6 | . | . | CASSLANQPQHF | TGTGCCAGCAGCTTGGCCAATCAGCCCCAGCATTTT
TRBJ2-1 | TRBV2 | . | . | CASSYRPNTYNEQFF | TGTGCCAGCAGCTACAGGCCAAACACCTACAATGAGCAGTTCTTC
TRBJ2-2 | TRBV7-3 | . | TRBD1 | CASSLTGTGGGRELFF | TGTGCCAGCAGCTTAACGGGGACAGGAGGGGGCCGGGAGCTGTTTTTT
TRBJ2-5 | TRBV5-1 | once | . | CASSLNGQLGETQYF | TGCGCCAGCAGCCTTAATGGACAGCTGGGGGAGACCCAGTACTTC
TRBJ2-2 | TRBV19 | . | . | CASSIRQELFF | TGTGCCAGTAGTATCAGACAGGAGCTGTTTTTT
TRBJ2-3 | TRBV5-6 | . | TRBD2 | CASSSLPALAGVSDTQYF | TGTGCCAGCAGCTCACTTCCCGCCCTAGCGGGAGTTTCAGATACGCAGTATTTT
TRBJ1-1 | TRBV27 | . | . | CASSLDQDTEAFF | TGTGCCAGCAGTTTAGACCAGGATACTGAAGCTTTCTTT
TRBJ2-3 | TRBV27 | once | . | CASSLRADTDTQYF | TGTGCCAGCAGTTTGAGAGCAGACACAGATACGCAGTATTTT
TRBJ2-7 | TRBV28 | once | . | CASRQGNYEQYF | TGTGCCAGCCGCCAGGGGAACTACGAGCAGTACTTC
TRBJ2-3 | TRBV30 | once | TRBD2 | CAWSVAGPFTDTQYF | TGTGCCTGGAGTGTAGCGGGACCGTTCACAGATACGCAGTATTTT
TRBJ1-5 | TRBV2 | . | . | CASSYGGGQPQHF | TGTGCCAGCAGCTACGGAGGGGGACAGCCCCAGCATTTT
TRBJ1-1 | TRBV28 | . | TRBD1 | CAIGQAEAFF | TGTGCCATCGGACAGGCTGAAGCTTTCTTT
TRBJ2-5 | TRBV2 | . | TRBD2 | CASSWAGGGEETQYF | TGTGCCAGCAGTTGGGCGGGAGGTGGTGAAGAGACCCAGTACTTC
TRBJ1-5 | TRBV27 | . | . | CASSNAPGVLGNQPQHF | TGTGCCAGCAGTAACGCGCCGGGGGTTTTGGGCAATCAGCCCCAGCATTTT
TRBJ1-1 | TRBV18 | . | TRBD1 | CASSPRSGTAAEAFF | TGTGCCAGCTCACCACGTTCCGGGACAGCTGCTGAAGCTTTCTTT
TRBJ1-5 | TRBV2 | . | . | CASSGSTGLGPQHF | TGTGCCAGCAGTGGATCGACAGGATTGGGGCCCCAGCATTTT
TRBJ1-1 | TRBV6-5 | . | . | CASSYSSGLRTEAFF | TGTGCCAGCAGTTACTCGTCGGGGTTAAGGACTGAAGCTTTCTTT
TRBJ2-1 | TRBV2 | . | TRBD1 | CASSKRTGDDNEQFF | TGTGCCAGCAGTAAACGGACAGGGGATGACAATGAGCAGTTCTTC
TRBJ2-3 | TRBV7-2 | . | . | CASSFHADTQYF | TGTGCCAGCAGCTTCCATGCAGATACGCAGTATTTT
TRBJ2-3 | TRBV27 | . | TRBD2 | CASSRLAESTDTQYF | TGTGCCAGCAGTCGGCTAGCGGAAAGCACAGATACGCAGTATTTT
TRBJ2-7 | TRBV4-1 | . | TRBD2 | CASSHESGLAASYEQYF | TGCGCCAGCAGCCACGAATCGGGACTAGCGGCCTCCTACGAGCAGTACTTC